This T cell receptor beta chain was documented in a study of shared clonotypes between healthy human individuals. Study-wide findings and caveats: Non-shared clonotypes had lower generation probabilities than clonotypes shared by all four sorted-subset donors. Limited genetic and exposure-history diversity came from having few donors.

Remarks on this clone: Its antigen is unknown.

Produced via immunoSEQ multiplex PCR; TCRdb's table is partial and in-frame only. The profile shows a few million clones, approximately 96% of them singletons. Trimming cost V 2 bases and J 6 bases, with 11 bases left between them. Germline values: CDR1 SGHNT, CDR2 YENEEA. The CDR3 length is 14 residues. The sequenced sample consisted of naive CD4+ T cells sorted from blood. Sample subset: CD45RA+ positively selected. The chain combines TRBV11-3 with TRBJ2-1; D may be TRBD2 (5 bases). This clonotype was sampled from a man between 18 and 29 years old in good health. The CDR3 is CASSLIATPNEQFF. The CDR3, as DNA: TGTGCCAGCAGCTTAATAGCGACGCCCAATGAGCAGTTCTTC.